These 10 T cell receptor beta chains were all obtained from the same sample, sequenced in a study of blood T cell repertoires in COVID-19. The table came from immunoSEQ multiplex PCR; TCRdb's copy has only in-frame clones and leaves some out. The sample lists roughly 250,000 clones, roughly 79% occurring once. The specimen was peripheral blood. The receptors derive from a woman aged 55 to 70 with active or convalescent COVID-19.

V and J are TRBV19 and TRBJ1-4; TRBD1 is a possible D gene (6 bases). V was trimmed by 6 bases and J by 8 bases, leaving 19 bases between them. Germline CDR1 LNHDA, CDR2 SQIVND (reference sequence). The CDR3 runs 15 residues. CDR3 in amino acids: CASRPTSGQSEKLFF. DNA for the CDR3: TGTGCCAGTAGGCCAACCTCCGGACAGTCCGAAAAACTGTTTTTT.

This rearrangement joins TRBV9 to TRBJ2-3, with D perhaps TRBD2 (6 bases). The CDR3 contains 15 residues. V was cut by 2 bases and J by 1 base, with 11 bases left in between. The germline CDR1 and CDR2 sequences are SGDLS and YYNGEE. Here the CDR3 reads CASSVGGVGTDTQYF. CDR3 nucleotide sequence: TGTGCCAGCAGCGTCGGAGGGGTAGGCACAGATACGCAGTATTTT.

The chain is built from TRBV7-9 and TRBJ2-7; D possibly corresponds to TRBD1 (5 bases). The germline V gene encodes CDR1 SEHNR and CDR2 FQNEAQ (reference sequence). The V end lost 4 bases, the J end lost 3 bases, and 10 bases lay between the germline ends. CDR3 length: 13 amino acids. This chain's CDR3 is CASSYGQVYEQYF. DNA of the CDR3: TGTGCCAGCAGCTATGGACAAGTCTACGAGCAGTACTTC.

The V gene is TRBV15, the J gene TRBJ1-5, with TRBD1 identical over 7 bases. Germline lookup yields CDR1 LNHNV and CDR2 YYDKDF (reference sequence). The CDR3 runs 16 residues. V lost 6 bases, J lost 4 bases, and 12 bases stayed unmatched. The CDR3 loop is CATRDGRTGDNQPQHF. The CDR3 DNA reads as TGTGCCACCAGGGACGGACGGACAGGAGATAATCAGCCCCAGCATTTT.

This clone was seen ten or more times. The rearrangement uses TRBV10-3 and TRBJ2-7; D might be TRBD2 (6 bases). The V and J ends lost 11 bases and 0 bases respectively, with 14 bases between them. Per germline, CDR1 ENHRY and CDR2 SYGVKD. The CDR3 consists of 13 residues. CDR3: CAAAGQHSYEQYF. The CDR3 bases are TGTGCCGCTGCGGGGCAGCACTCCTACGAGCAGTACTTC.

This sequence joins TRBV6-2 or TRBV6-3 and TRBJ1-5; 7 bases align to TRBD1. Germline trimming cut 6 bases from V and 5 bases from J; bases unmatched to any gene: 19. Looked up from germline, CDR1 is MNHEY and CDR2 is SVGEGT. The length of the CDR3 is 18 residues. CDR3 sequence reads: CASSIQTGRTKGYQPQHF. The DNA for the CDR3 is TGTGCCAGCAGCATACAGACAGGGAGGACAAAAGGGTATCAGCCCCAGCATTTT.

The gene calls are TRBV30 and TRBJ1-5; perhaps TRBD1 as D (6 bases). Trimming removed 7 bases at V and 2 bases at J, with 15 bases between. The CDR3 runs 14 residues. The germline V gene has CDR1 GTSNPN and CDR2 SVGIG (reference sequence). The CDR3 reads CALRGGRGNQPQHF. The CDR3 DNA sequence: TGTGCCTTACGGGGGGGCAGGGGCAATCAGCCCCAGCATTTT.

The CDR3 sequence: CASSFLQETQYF. The CDR3 region has the DNA TGTGCCAGCAGTTTTCTCCAAGAGACCCAGTACTTC. This sequence joins TRBV27 and TRBJ2-5; D is unresolved. This CDR3 has 12 residues. V gave up 3 bases and J gave up 1 base, with 3 bases separating them. Per germline, CDR1 MNHEY and CDR2 SMNVEV (reference sequence).

This sequence joins TRBV29-1 and TRBJ1-4; 8 bases align to TRBD1. The V and J ends lost 7 bases and 7 bases, in that order; junction bases with no gene match: 8. The V gene's germline CDR1 is SQVTM and CDR2 ANQGSEA. This CDR3 has 13 amino acids. The CDR3 loop reads CSGRGPGSEKLFF. For the CDR3, the DNA is TGCAGCGGCAGGGGGCCTGGTAGTGAAAAACTGTTTTTT.

The rearrangement joins TRBV5-4 to TRBJ1-1, with D possibly being TRBD1 (6 bases). The CDR3 is 15 residues long. Trimming removed 7 bases at V and 0 bases at J, with 16 bases between. CDR1 SGHNT and CDR2 YYREEE come from the germline V gene (reference sequence). The CDR3 loop reads CASSNRDNMNTEAFF. The CDR3 region has the DNA TGTGCCAGCTCTAATCGGGACAACATGAACACTGAAGCTTTCTTT. Full variable domain (outside the CDR3, taken from reference TRBV5-4 and TRBJ1-1): ETGVTQSPTHLIKTRGQQVTLRCSSQSGHNTVSWYQQALGQGPQFIFQYYREEENGRGNFPPRFSGLQFPNYSSELNVNALELDDSALYLCASSNRDNMNTEAFFGQGTRLTVV.